The subject of this entry is one TCR beta chain. The target antigen is unknown. These data are taken from a study of cytomegalovirus exposure and HLA in healthy donors. The primer mix had 60 Vbeta and 13 Jbeta primers. Assay used: immunoSEQ multiplex PCR; TCRdb lists only in-frame clones, some missing. The top ten hold 0.4% to 0.55% of the sample, which has approximately 140,000 clones, 88% seen once. The length of the CDR3 is 15 residues. V lost 5 bases to trimming and J lost 6 bases; unmatched junction nucleotides: 8. Germline values: CDR1 MDHEN, CDR2 SYDVKM. Study outcomes and limitations: Accurate HLA-A and HLA-B prediction from TCR beta sequences was reported for most subjects. Sequence variants that were highly shared formed a cluster that was likely a sequencing artifact. For most TCR beta V segments, an earlier analysis put the productive rate at about 90% or about 30% of the time.

Input material: PBMCs. This clonotype was obtained from a middle-aged woman in good health and CMV-seronegative. This chain links TRBV28 with TRBJ1-5; 9 bases fit TRBD1. CDR3 DNA sequence: TGTGCCAGCAGTCCCGGACAGGGGACTCGTCAGCCCCAGCATTTT. This sequence encodes CASSPGQGTRQPQHF.